This T cell receptor (beta chain) was captured in a study of T cells expressing NK-cell markers (dated by TCRdb to 2018 to 2020). Context from the whole study: About eight donors provided sorted CD3+CD56+NKG2C+, CD3+CD56+NKG2C- and CD3+CD56-NKG2C+ T-cell subsets, whose TCR beta-chain repertoires were profiled. The eight sequenced donors were randomly selected healthy volunteers, three men and five women. Among the eight sequenced donors, seven were HCMV-seropositive and one was HCMV-seronegative. The libraries were sequenced on Illumina HiSeq 2000/2500, MiSeq or NextSeq, producing 2 x 150 bp reads. Broad study findings and their caveats: Whether the expanded NKG2C-expressing T cell clones were specific for HCMV antigens remained unclear. Those dominant clonotypes were again the most abundant among CD3+CD56-NKG2C+ cells in several donors, at about 28.3-65%. In about 6 donors, the dominant CD3+CD56+NKG2C+ clonotypes were found to rank among the top 10 CD8+ clonotypes and to make up roughly 1.0-7.5% of CD8+ T cells.

Concerning this clonotype itself: This receptor's antigen is unknown.

Sequencing took place on an Illumina HiSeq 2000. The TCR beta cDNA libraries were made using 5'RACE template switching, a step that added both a universal primer site and unique molecular identifiers. Synthesis of cDNA was primed from the TCR beta constant segment and was followed by two consecutive PCR amplification steps. The study's own analysis went as follows. Reads were demultiplexed and grouped by UMI with MIGEC, and clonotypes were assembled and quantified with MiTCR. Only TCR cDNA sequences supported by at least two reads were kept to exclude erroneous sequences. The tcR package was used for downstream repertoire analysis, and clonotypes were matched between fractions using CDR3 nucleotide sequence together with V segment. VDJmatch was used to annotate antigen specificity against VDJdb, with one amino acid substitution in CDR3 allowed. TCRdb reprocessed the reads and assigns one entry to each CDR3 protein sequence, leaving out DNA. The V and J calls, along with clone size, are taken from TCRdb and not from the paper's own processing. The sample table includes 350,000 to 450,000 distinct CDR3 sequences. The ten biggest clones cover 5.2% of the sample.

HCMV serostatus was determined by detecting HCMV-specific IgG in serum with a commercial ELISA kit. Peripheral blood mononuclear cells were isolated from blood by Ficoll density gradient centrifugation. As encoded in the germline V gene (reference sequence), CDR1 is SEHNR while CDR2 is FQNEAQ. Inclusive of the bounding cysteine and phenylalanine, the CDR3 is 14 residues long. No DNA sequence is on record. The source is a man aged 18 to 69 in good health. Sample: blood T cells: a sorted CD56 or NKG2C T cell subset, CD4+ or CD8+ T cells, or bulk PBMC T cells (not recorded which). The chain links TRBV7-9 with TRBJ1-2; the D call from TCRdb, TRBD1, cannot be confirmed without DNA. The CDR3 amino acid sequence is: CASSSPGQKYGYTF.